The present T cell receptor beta chain was sequenced within a study of cytomegalovirus exposure and HLA in healthy donors (dated by TCRdb to the late 2010s). About the full investigation: In an earlier analysis of around 540 of the donors, 250 to 350 Gb of sequence data and 90 million to 130 million unique TCR beta sequences from about 190 million T cells were reported. An early release covering 550 to 700 HLA-typed donors comprised roughly 300 gigabases of sequencing data and 85 million to 100 million unique TCR sequences. Of the 300 to 450 genotyped donors, about 80% fell in the genetic ancestry cluster associated with self-reported Caucasian donors. The study aimed to test whether cataloging public T cell receptors could reveal signatures of past pathogen exposure. Using immunosequencing, the study profiled T cell repertoires from 500 to 800 subjects and related those repertoires to cytomegalovirus serostatus. Along with the roughly 670-subject first cohort, a separate validation cohort of approximately 110 different subjects was used. To predict cytomegalovirus infection status, the study brought together high-throughput TCR immunosequencing, statistical association of individual TCRs with disease status, and machine learning. In a later analysis, previously published TCR beta repertoires from roughly 710 donors were re-analyzed and high-resolution HLA genotyping was added so that TCR occurrence patterns could be studied. Rather than drawing on any new phenotypic data, the later analysis identified candidate immune exposures from TCR beta sequences and the way those sequences occurred across donors. To decide whether each TCR beta V gene segment behaved as functional or pseudogenic, an earlier analysis of some 580 of the donors relied on high-throughput TCR beta sequencing. Donor age, sex, ethnicity and CMV serostatus were compiled together with the repertoire data. A later genetic analysis took genome-wide SNP genotypes for about 55% of the roughly 700 donors and used that subset as a discovery cohort. All discovery cohort repertoires had been generated using a single sequencing platform. HLA typing covered class I and class II loci at four-digit resolution. The number of donors typed differed by locus, with roughly 620-640 for A, B, C, DRB1 and DQB1, more than 500 for DQA1, under 610 for DPA1, and 400 to 490 for DPB1. Because of strong linkage in the cohort, roughly five DR-DQ haplotypes were treated as single units for association and clustering. Among about 400 genotyped donors of the cohort, an average of approximately 220,000 unique TCR beta nucleotide sequences was sequenced per donor, of which about 18% were non-productive.

In total, roughly 670 healthy bone marrow donors made up the cohort. At the time of sampling, every cohort member was nominally healthy, though immune exposures that went unrecorded were likely present. The donor tested CMV seronegative and was one of the 352 seronegative cohort members. A peripheral blood sample was provided by each donor, and peripheral blood mononuclear cells were used for TCR beta sequencing. The Qiagen DNeasy Blood Extraction Kit was used to extract genomic DNA from the blood cell samples. CDR1 and CDR2 are read off the germline V gene as MNHEY and SVGAGI. The CDR3 has 14 amino acids, counting the end cysteine and phenylalanine. Only the CDR3 region is kept as DNA, spanning 42 bases read in frame from base 1. V and J are trimmed by 5 bases and 3 bases, and the gene matches miss 7 bases of the junction. With regard to this clone: Its antigen specificity is not known. Qualities for individual bases were not recorded, and no much larger clone is one base off.

Library preparation employed the immunoSEQ multiplex PCR assay. For the multiplex PCR, a mixture combining 60 forward primers for TCR Vbeta segments and 13 reverse primers for TCR Jbeta segments was used. The CDR3 region of rearranged TCR beta genes was amplified from genomic DNA with a multiplex PCR assay. On the Illumina HiSeq System, the amplified TCR beta libraries were sequenced as 87-base-pair reads. Per the source publication's procedure: Across the 500 to 750 repertoires, a later analysis counted 80 million or so unique TCR beta chains, 9.5 million to 12 million of which were shared by at least two donors. A nearest-neighbor algorithm error-corrected the raw reads and collapsed the reads into unique sequences, merging closely related sequences to remove PCR and sequencing errors. To assign V, D and J gene segments, CDR3 sequences were aligned to IMGT reference sequences. Each retained sequence needed at least a six-nucleotide match to both a V gene segment and a J gene segment. A rearrangement counted as productive if the CDR3 had no stop codons and remained in frame with V and J, and every other rearrangement counted as non-productive. CDR3 was defined according to IMGT convention as the region running from the second conserved V-encoded cysteine to the conserved J-encoded phenylalanine. The earlier analysis of roughly 590 of the donors excluded sequences that lacked an unambiguous match to a single V gene segment. An earlier analysis of a few hundred of the donors called V segments functional above 56.7% productive rearrangements and segregating when the between-donor standard deviation exceeded 5%. A statistical classification framework was built for diagnosing cytomegalovirus status from the catalog of TCR beta chain sequences. V and J gene assignment, in a later analysis, came from comparing TCR nucleotide sequences with IMGT/GENE-DB human TR gene sequences. In a later analysis, CDR3 sequences and most-parsimonious VDJ recombination scenarios were assigned using the TCRdist pipeline. In a later analysis, each TCR beta chain was defined by its CDR3 amino acid sequence together with its V-gene family, and reads without a unique V-gene family were excluded. A later analysis removed several hundred highly shared, low-generation-probability nucleotide sequences to deal with suspected cross-contamination and a sequencing artifact. In a later analysis, a clonal expansion index for each public chain was calculated from normalized within-repertoire ranks of inferred template counts. In a later analysis, generation probabilities were computed with a VDJ recombination model fitted to out-of-frame rearrangements, and the resulting probabilities were checked against IGoR. In a later analysis, TCR-TCR, TCR-HLA and TCR-CMV co-occurrence was scored with hypergeometric tests, and a repertoire-size bias correction was applied to TCR pairs. False discovery rates were estimated in a later analysis by permuting HLA or CMV assignments 20 times. In a later analysis, co-occurring TCRs were grouped with DBSCAN, and TCRdist sequence similarity was added when clustering was performed within HLA-allele-positive subsets. Repertoires with fewer than 30,000 or more than 120,000 public chains were left out of co-occurrence clustering, as were about 5 repertoires with anomalous nucleotide sharing. The immuneACCESS repertoire file appears here via TCRdb, limited to in-frame rearrangements. These files lack a portion of the clones; in checked studies, under half of the deficit traces to unresolved V genes, and the cause of the others is not known. Clone size and V and J calls were adopted from that table, with D and trimming inferred from the DNA. Counted in this sample were around 170,000 clones; 84% of them appeared once. Around 0.41% of the sample belongs to the ten largest clones.

The study at large found these results: Three of the identified cytomegalovirus-associated TCR beta chains were confirmed in vitro to be specific for cytomegalovirus antigens. A later genetic analysis reported fewer N-insertions in productive TCRs among donors in an Asian-associated ancestry cluster than the approximately 700-donor mean. Some IMGT-functional V segments, including TRBV6-2 and TRBV6-3, could not be told apart with the 87-base-pair reads, so those segments were excluded. Most TCR sequences were seen in very few donors, while some public TCRs were found in many individuals. A further reported finding was that TCR beta sequences accurately predicted the HLA-A and HLA-B alleles for most subjects in the first cohort. The classifier was reported to diagnose cytomegalovirus status with high specificity and sensitivity in both the original and validation cohorts. V-gene and J-gene trimming of TCR beta chains was associated with a missense DCLRE1C variant in a later genetic analysis, and the association was replicated in an independent cohort. A later analysis found that HLA-associated TCR beta chains were more clonally expanded and had lower generation probabilities than equally common non-associated chains. The authors suggested that the approach could potentially be generalized to other disease states and immunological phenotypes. In an earlier analysis of approximately 590 of the donors, most TCR beta V segments appeared in productive rearrangements about 90% or about 30% of the time, broadly matching IMGT annotations. In a later analysis, TCR association rates were found to vary across HLA loci, with the most associated TCRs seen for DRB1 alleles and the fewest for HLA-C alleles. In a later analysis, several top co-occurrence clusters were reported to appear linked to parvovirus B19, influenza, CMV and Epstein-Barr virus. The cohort was sequenced for TCR beta chains only, and without alpha or paired-chain data the features that could be detected were limited. CMV serostatus was the only immune exposure information available for the cohort. At a false discovery rate of 0.05, a later analysis linked 16,951 TCR beta sequences to specific HLA alleles. Because some donors lacked HLA typing at each locus, the association tests relied only on the typed subset. Correlated functional status among segregating V segments might reflect linkage disequilibrium, but an unknown experimental factor could not be ruled out. According to a later analysis, most CMV-associated TCR beta chains appeared to be HLA-restricted, and the HLA associations seemed to be driven largely by CMV exposure. Because counts were too low, about 18 rarely observed V segments, including chromosome 9 orphons, were excluded from the earlier analysis of 500 to 700 of the donors. Strong co-occurrence of HLA alleles, especially DR and DQ, made assigning TCR associations to individual alleles difficult. The study gave a list of 150 to 200 TCR beta chains associated with cytomegalovirus. Presence/absence analyses assumed roughly uniform sequencing depth across donors, an assumption that may not hold. A cluster of highly shared sequence variants was judged likely to represent a technical artifact of the sequencing pipeline.

The rearranged segments are TRBV6-5 and TRBJ2-7, and 7 junctional nucleotides match TRBD1. The TCR originated in a boy younger than 10 in good health and CMV-seronegative. Sequencing was carried out using PBMCs. DNA sequence: TGTGCCAGCAGTGCCGGGACAGCCTACTACGAGCAGTACTTC. It encodes CASSAGTAYYEQYF.